This TCR beta chain stems from a study of T cells after yellow fever vaccination (dated 2019 in TCRdb). With regard to the full study: The SMART-Seq v4 Ultra Low Input RNA kit was used to prepare libraries from fractions with low cell numbers. Bulk TCR alpha and beta repertoires were sequenced longitudinally to track T-cell clones before and after primary and booster YFV17D yellow fever vaccination. Two healthy male donors made up the cohort, one aged 18 to 30 years and the other aged 30 to 40 years. Blood samples were taken at several timepoints before and after primary and secondary immunization, and bulk PBMC replicates and cell subsets were isolated.

Taken from the germline V gene, the CDR1 and CDR2 loops are SGHRS and YFSETQ. Counted from cysteine to phenylalanine, this CDR3 has 17 amino acids. Just the 51-base CDR3 DNA is kept, in frame starting at base 1. Relative to germline, V is missing 4 bases and J is missing 3 bases, with 11 bases of the junction outside any gene match. This sample was sequenced with an Illumina NovaSeq 6000. TCR cDNA was synthesized by 5'RACE template switching, through which a universal primer site and unique molecular identifiers were introduced. cDNA synthesis was primed from both the TCR alpha and TCR beta constant segments. Library amplification used two PCR steps, and the second PCR step added sample barcodes and sequencing adapters. Sequencing of libraries was performed on Illumina HiSeq 2500 (2x100 bp) or NovaSeq (2x150 bp). In the original analysis: Reads were demultiplexed and collapsed into UMI consensus sequences with MIGEC, and V(D)J alignment was performed with MiXCR. Using edgeR on replicate PBMC samples, clonotypes were called vaccine-responding if FDR was below 0.01 and the log2 fold change was above 5 up to day 15. Each bulk clonotype was labeled CD4 or CD8 based on which sequenced repertoire, CD4 or CD8, contained the clonotype at higher abundance. Through fastp at Q25 and MiXCR, TCRdb rebuilt clones from the public reads, retaining in-frame beta chains. CDR3 protein duplicates are merged, each entry listing the most common genes and DNA. Here the V and J calls rest on TCRdb's processing, not on the authors' analysis. This sample is represented by 250,000 to 400,000 distinct CDR3 sequences; around 4.5% of them were singletons. The ten largest clones represent approximately 19% of the sample.

This clonotype has just a few counts. Its antigen is still unknown. No base qualities exist here, and no much larger clone lies one base off it. The treatment or condition label corresponds to: live attenuated yellow fever vaccine strain. At each blood-draw timepoint, two biological replicates of bulk PBMCs were collected. A standard Ficoll-Paque protocol was used to isolate PBMCs from peripheral blood. TriZol was used to extract RNA from bulk PBMCs, from CD4 and CD8 fractions, and from dextramer-positive and dextramer-negative fractions. What the authors observed across the whole study: A small share of clonotypes occurred in both CD4 and CD8 compartments, likely arising from convergent recombination. The secondary T-cell response was weaker than the primary response but faster, peaking on day 5 instead of day 15. Most clones expanded after primary vaccination (approximately 95% of CD4 and roughly 90% of CD8) were re-detected after the booster, suggesting that broad memory maintenance occurred. Because only two donors were included in the study, the extent to which the findings can be generalized is limited. Computational filtering was required because FACS-sorted repertoires could contain abundant contaminating clonotypes from the bulk population.

The V and J segments used are TRBV5-1 and TRBJ1-1; 11 nucleotides in the junction match TRBD1. This clonotype was sampled from a young man who received the YFV17D yellow fever vaccine. Source: PBMCs, taken 15 days after the yellow fever booster vaccination. This receptor carries the CDR3 CASSPGQGAIGDTEAFF. The DNA sequence is given as TGCGCCAGCAGCCCTGGACAGGGGGCGATAGGGGACACTGAAGCTTTCTTT. The reference TRBV5-1 and TRBJ1-1 proteins fill in what lies around the CDR3, so the full variable domain reads KAGVTQTPRYLIKTRGQQVTLSCSPISGHRSVSWYQQTPGQGLQFLFEYFSETQRNKGNFPGRFSGRQFSNSRSEMNVSTLELGDSALYLCASSPGQGAIGDTEAFFGQGTRLTVV.